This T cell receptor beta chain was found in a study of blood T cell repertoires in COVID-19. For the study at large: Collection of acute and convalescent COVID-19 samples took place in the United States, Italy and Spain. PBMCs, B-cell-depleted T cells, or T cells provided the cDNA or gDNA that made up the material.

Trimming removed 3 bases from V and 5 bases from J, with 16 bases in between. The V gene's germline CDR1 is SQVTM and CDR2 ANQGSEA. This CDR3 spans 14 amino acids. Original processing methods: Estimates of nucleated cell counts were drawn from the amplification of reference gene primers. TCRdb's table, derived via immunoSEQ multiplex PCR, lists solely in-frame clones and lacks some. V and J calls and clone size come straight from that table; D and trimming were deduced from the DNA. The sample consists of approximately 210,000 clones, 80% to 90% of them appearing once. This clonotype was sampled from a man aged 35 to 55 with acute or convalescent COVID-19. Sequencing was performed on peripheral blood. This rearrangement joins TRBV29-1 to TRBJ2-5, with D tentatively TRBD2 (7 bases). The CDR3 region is CSVDPEGGEETQYF. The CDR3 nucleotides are TGCAGCGTTGACCCGGAGGGGGGGGAGGAGACCCAGTACTTC.